This T cell receptor beta chain was identified in a study of T cell repertoires in cytomegalovirus infection. From the reads, TCRdb called clonotypes with MiXCR, one entry per CDR3 protein. Among a few hundred thousand distinct CDR3 sequences listed, roughly an eighth were seen once. This clonotype was picked up many times. The germline V gene encodes CDR1 SGHDN and CDR2 FVKESK. With 4 bases removed from V and 9 bases from J, the gap between germline ends came to 7 bases. The CDR3 consists of 12 residues. The receptor was isolated from a human donor in good health (CMV status not recorded). Some clones in this sample may be carry-over from other donors' samples. The specimen sequenced was PBMCs. This chain links TRBV14 with TRBJ1-6; D is undetermined. The CDR3 protein is CASSLSGSPLHF. CDR3 in DNA: TGTGCCAGCAGCCTTTCGGGTTCACCCCTCCACTTT.